Shown below are 9 T cell receptor beta chains from a single sample sequenced in a study of a mutant IDH1 vaccine in newly diagnosed glioma. Sequencing used immunoSEQ multiplex PCR; TCRdb keeps in-frame clones, though not all of them. The table shows 45,000 to 65,000 clones, with 65% to 85% occurring only once. Time point given: baseline, week 1 (first vaccination visit). Treatment reported: pre-vaccination baseline after standard-of-care therapy. The sample here was PBMCs, taken from a glioma patient treated with radiotherapy, temozolomide or both. The receptors derive from a young man with glioma.

The chain employs TRBV28 and TRBJ1-5, with 7 bases fitting TRBD1. The germline CDR1 and CDR2 sequences are MDHEN and SYDVKM. The junction had 8 bases not matched to a gene; V was cut back by 6 bases and J by 6 bases. This CDR3 spans 14 amino acids. The CDR3 nucleotides read TGTGCCAGCAGGGTGACAGGGACCGGTCAGCCCCAGCATTTT. It codes for CASRVTGTGQPQHF.

The chain links TRBV6-1 to TRBJ1-1; weak D call: TRBD1 (5 bases). The length of the CDR3 is 17 residues. Trimming pared 0 bases from V and 0 bases from J, leaving 14 bases between. Per germline, CDR1 MNHNS and CDR2 SASEGT. The CDR3 loop is CASSEARDGRVNTEAFF. DNA of the CDR3: TGTGCCAGCAGTGAAGCGAGGGACGGGAGGGTGAACACTGAAGCTTTCTTT.

The chain combines TRBV7-8 with TRBJ1-3; perhaps TRBD1 as D (6 bases). Trimming removed 5 bases from V and 4 bases from J, with 18 bases in between. The CDR3 loop spans 16 amino acids. In germline, CDR1 is SGHVS, CDR2 FQNEAQ. The CDR3 loop is CASSPGAQGTGNTIYF. For the CDR3, the DNA is TGTGCCAGCAGCCCCGGAGCGCAGGGGACGGGAAACACCATATATTTT.

The chain couples TRBV20-1 to TRBJ2-1; D is unclear. The CDR3 covers 11 residues. CDR1 and CDR2 from the germline V gene are DFQATT and SNEGSKA (reference sequence). Between the trimmed V and J ends, which lost 1 base and 9 bases, there was a span of 7 bases. CDR3 nucleotides: TGCAGTGCTAGAGGGACGGCTGAGCAGTTCTTC. Translating gives CSARGTAEQFF.

The rearrangement joins TRBV5-8 to TRBJ2-7; D not certain. With 4 bases removed from V and 3 bases from J, the gap between germline ends came to 5 bases. Germline V CDR1 and CDR2: SGHTS, YDEGEE. The CDR3 extends over 11 amino acids. DNA of the CDR3: TGTGCCAGCAGCCCCTTCTACGAGCAGTACTTC. This codes for CASSPFYEQYF.

The V gene is TRBV6-5, the J gene TRBJ2-1; D is possibly TRBD1 (8 bases). The CDR3 length is 15 residues. V lost 5 bases to trimming and J lost 5 bases, with 16 bases between them. CDR1 MNHEY and CDR2 SVGAGI come from the germline V gene. In nucleotides, the CDR3 is TGTGCCAGCAGTCGACAGGGGAGGGTGGACAATGAGCAGTTCTTC. Protein: CASSRQGRVDNEQFF.

The chain uses TRBV30 and TRBJ1-1, with D unclear. In germline, CDR1 is GTSNPN, CDR2 SVGIG (reference sequence). V was trimmed by 3 bases and J by 0 bases, leaving 8 bases between them. The CDR3 is 13 residues long. CDR3 bases: TGTGCCTGGAGGTATGAACTGAACACTGAAGCTTTCTTT. This encodes CAWRYELNTEAFF.

The chain carries TRBV7-9 and TRBJ2-1; D is possibly TRBD1 (6 bases). Per the germline V gene, CDR1 is SEHNR and CDR2 is FQNEAQ (reference sequence). Trimming removed 5 bases from V and 3 bases from J, with 20 bases in between. The CDR3 runs 17 residues. The chain's CDR3 is CASSGLGHLKRYNEQFF. In DNA form, the CDR3 reads TGTGCCAGCAGCGGCTTGGGACACCTTAAACGCTACAATGAGCAGTTCTTC.

This clone was observed once. The chain links TRBV28 to TRBJ1-1; D gene ambiguous. Per germline, CDR1 MDHEN and CDR2 SYDVKM. The V gene lost 4 bases and the J gene lost 0 bases, with 6 bases spanning the gap. The CDR3 consists of 13 residues. The CDR3 coding sequence is TGTGCCAGCAGTTCCTTGCTGAACACTGAAGCTTTCTTT. Amino acid sequence: CASSSLLNTEAFF.